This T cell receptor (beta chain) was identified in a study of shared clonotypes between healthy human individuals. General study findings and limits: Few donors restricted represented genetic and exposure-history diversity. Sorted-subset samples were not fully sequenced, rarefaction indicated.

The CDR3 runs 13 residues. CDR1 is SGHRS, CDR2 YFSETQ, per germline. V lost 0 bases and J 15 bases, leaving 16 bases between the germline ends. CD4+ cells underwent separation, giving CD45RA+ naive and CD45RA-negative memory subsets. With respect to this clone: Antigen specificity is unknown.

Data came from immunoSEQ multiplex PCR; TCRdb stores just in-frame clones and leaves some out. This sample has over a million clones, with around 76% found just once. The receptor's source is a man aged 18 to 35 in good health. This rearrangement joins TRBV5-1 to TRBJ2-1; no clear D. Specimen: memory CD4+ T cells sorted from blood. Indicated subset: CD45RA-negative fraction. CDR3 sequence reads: CASSLDPTSSRFF. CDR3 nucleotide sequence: TGCGCCAGCAGCTTGGACCCAACCTCATCGCGGTTCTTC.